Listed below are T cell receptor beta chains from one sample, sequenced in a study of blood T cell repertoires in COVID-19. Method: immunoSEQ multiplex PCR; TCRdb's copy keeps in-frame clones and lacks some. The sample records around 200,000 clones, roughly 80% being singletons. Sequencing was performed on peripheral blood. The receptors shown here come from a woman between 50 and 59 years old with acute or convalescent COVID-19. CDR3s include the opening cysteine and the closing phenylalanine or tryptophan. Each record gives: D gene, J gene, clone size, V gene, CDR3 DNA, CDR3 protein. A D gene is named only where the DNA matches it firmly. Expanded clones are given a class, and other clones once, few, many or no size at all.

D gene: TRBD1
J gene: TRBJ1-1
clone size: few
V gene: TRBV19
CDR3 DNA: TGTGCCAGTAGGGCTACCGGGACAGGGACTGAAGCTTTCTTT
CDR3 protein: CASRATGTGTEAFF

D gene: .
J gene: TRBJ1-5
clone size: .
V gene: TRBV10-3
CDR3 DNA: TGTGCCATCAGTGAGTCGAGGCAGGAGGAGCAGCATTTT
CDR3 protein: CAISESRQEEQHF

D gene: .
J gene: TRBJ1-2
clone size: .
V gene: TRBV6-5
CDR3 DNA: TGTGCCAGCAGTTACTCGAGTCGGGGAGACTATGGCTACACCTTC
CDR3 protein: CASSYSSRGDYGYTF

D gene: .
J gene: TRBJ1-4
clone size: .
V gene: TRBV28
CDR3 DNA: TGTGCCAGCACCCTGACTCAGCGAGGGGAAAAACTGTTTTTT
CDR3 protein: CASTLTQRGEKLFF

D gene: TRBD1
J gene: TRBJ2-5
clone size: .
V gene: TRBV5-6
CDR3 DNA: TGTGCCAGCAGCCCCATTTCTACAGGGGGCGGGGAGACCCAGTACTTC
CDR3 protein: CASSPISTGGGETQYF

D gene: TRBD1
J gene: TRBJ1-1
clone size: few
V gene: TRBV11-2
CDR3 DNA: TGTGCCAGCAGCTTAGTGGGACAGGGGGTTTTGAGCACTGAAGCTTTCTTT
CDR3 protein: CASSLVGQGVLSTEAFF

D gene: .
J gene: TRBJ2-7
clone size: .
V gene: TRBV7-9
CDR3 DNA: TGTGCCAGCAGCCCCTTCCCAGGGTACGAGCAGTACTTC
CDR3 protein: CASSPFPGYEQYF

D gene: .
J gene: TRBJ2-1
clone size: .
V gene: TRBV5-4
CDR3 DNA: TGTGCCAGCAGCTTGCAACTGGTGGAGTTCTTC
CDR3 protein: CASSLQLVEFF

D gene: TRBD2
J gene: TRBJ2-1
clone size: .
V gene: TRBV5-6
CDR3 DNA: TGTGCCAGCAGCTTGTTTAGCGGGAGGGCCTTCCACAATGAGCAGTTCTTC
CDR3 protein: CASSLFSGRAFHNEQFF

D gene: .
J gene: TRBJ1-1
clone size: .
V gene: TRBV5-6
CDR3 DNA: TGTGCCAGCAGCTTGTGGCTGAACACTGAAGCTTTCTTT
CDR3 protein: CASSLWLNTEAFF

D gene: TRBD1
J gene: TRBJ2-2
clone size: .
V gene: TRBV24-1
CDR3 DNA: TGTGCCACCAGTGATGTTTCCGGGACAGGGATAACCGGGGAGCTGTTTTTT
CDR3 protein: CATSDVSGTGITGELFF

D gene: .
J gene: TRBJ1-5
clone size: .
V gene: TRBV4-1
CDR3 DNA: TGCGCCAGCAGCCCATTACAGGGCCAGCCCCAGCATTTT
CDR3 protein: CASSPLQGQPQHF

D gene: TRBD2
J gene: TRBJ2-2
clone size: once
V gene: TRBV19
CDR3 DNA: TGTGCCAGTACCTTAGCGGGGGGCTTCACCGGGGAGCTGTTTTTT
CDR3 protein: CASTLAGGFTGELFF

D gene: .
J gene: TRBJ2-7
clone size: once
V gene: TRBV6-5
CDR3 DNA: TGTGCCAGCATTGCACAGGGCGGCCCCTACGAGCAGTACTTC
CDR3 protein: CASIAQGGPYEQYF

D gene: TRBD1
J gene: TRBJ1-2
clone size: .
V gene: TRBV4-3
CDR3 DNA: TGCGCCAGCAGCCAAGAATTAGACAGGGGGCGATATGGCTACACCTTC
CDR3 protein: CASSQELDRGRYGYTF

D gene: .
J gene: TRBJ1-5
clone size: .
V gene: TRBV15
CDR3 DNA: TGTGCCACCAGCAGAGATTTAGGGGGGGTCGGTAGCAATCAGCCCCAGCATTTT
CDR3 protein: CATSRDLGGVGSNQPQHF

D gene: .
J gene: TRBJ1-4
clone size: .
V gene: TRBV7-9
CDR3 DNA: TGTGCCAGCGGGGGGAATACTAATGAAAAACTGTTTTTT
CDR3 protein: CASGGNTNEKLFF

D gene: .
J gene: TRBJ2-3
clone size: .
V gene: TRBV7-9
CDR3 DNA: TGTGCCAGCAGCCCACGAGGAAGCACAGATACGCAGTATTTT
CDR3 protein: CASSPRGSTDTQYF

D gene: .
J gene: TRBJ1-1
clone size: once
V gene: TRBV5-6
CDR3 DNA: TGTGCCAGCAGCGATGGACAGCTTTCTAACACTGAAGCTTTCTTT
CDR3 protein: CASSDGQLSNTEAFF

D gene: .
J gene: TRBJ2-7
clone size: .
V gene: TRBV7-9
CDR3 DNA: TGTGCCAGCAGCTACGCGGCGGGACTCCGCATCGAGCAGTACTTC
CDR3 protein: CASSYAAGLRIEQYF

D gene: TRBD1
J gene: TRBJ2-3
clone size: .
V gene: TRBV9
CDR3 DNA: TGTGCCAGCAGCGTCCCCACAGGGGTTGCGGGAGATACGCAGTATTTT
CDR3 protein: CASSVPTGVAGDTQYF

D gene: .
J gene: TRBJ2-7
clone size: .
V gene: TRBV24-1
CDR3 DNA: TGTGCCACCAGTGACTCGGGGGGCTACTCCTACGAGCAGTACTTC
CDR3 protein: CATSDSGGYSYEQYF

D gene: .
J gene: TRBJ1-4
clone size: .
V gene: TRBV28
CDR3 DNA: TGTGCCAGCAGTCCTGAGACCTATCTTCAGGGCGAAAAACTGTTTTTT
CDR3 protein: CASSPETYLQGEKLFF

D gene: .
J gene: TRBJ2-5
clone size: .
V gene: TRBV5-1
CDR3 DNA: TGCGCCAGCGCGACGAGCCCGACGGGGTTTGAGACCCAGTACTTC
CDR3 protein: CASATSPTGFETQYF

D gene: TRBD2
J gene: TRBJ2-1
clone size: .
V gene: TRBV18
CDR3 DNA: TGTGCCAGCTCACCCCCTAGCGGAAATTTCAATGAGCAGTTCTTC
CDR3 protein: CASSPPSGNFNEQFF

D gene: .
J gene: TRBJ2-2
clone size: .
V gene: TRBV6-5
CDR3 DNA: TGTGCCACCAGGTGGGGGGCGAACACCGGGGAGCTGTTTTTT
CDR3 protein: CATRWGANTGELFF

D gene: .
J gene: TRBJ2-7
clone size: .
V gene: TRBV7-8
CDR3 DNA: TGTGCCAGCAGCTTAGTGGCAGGGAACTACGAGCAGTACTTC
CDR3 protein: CASSLVAGNYEQYF

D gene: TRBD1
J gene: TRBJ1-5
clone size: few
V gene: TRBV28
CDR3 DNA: TGTGCCAGCAGCCTACAGGGGGCGAGGGACCAGCCCCAGCATTTT
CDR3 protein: CASSLQGARDQPQHF

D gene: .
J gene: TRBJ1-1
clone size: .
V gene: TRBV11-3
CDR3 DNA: TGTGCCAGCAGTGCAATCAGGGCTGAAGCTTTCTTT
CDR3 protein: CASSAIRAEAFF

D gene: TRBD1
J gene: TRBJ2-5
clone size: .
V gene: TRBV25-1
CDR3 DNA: TGTGCCAGCAGTGACCCCAGGGGGCGAGGAGAGACCCAGTACTTC
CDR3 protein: CASSDPRGRGETQYF

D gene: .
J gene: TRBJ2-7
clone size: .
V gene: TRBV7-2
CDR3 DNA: TGTGCCAGCAGCTTAGGGTCCTCGGACGAGCAGTACTTC
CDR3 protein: CASSLGSSDEQYF

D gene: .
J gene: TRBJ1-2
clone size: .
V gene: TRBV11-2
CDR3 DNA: TGTGCCAGCAGCTCCCTGCGACTCGCGGGCTACACCTTC
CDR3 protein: CASSSLRLAGYTF

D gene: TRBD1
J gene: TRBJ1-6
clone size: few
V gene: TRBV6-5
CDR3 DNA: TGTGCCAGCAGGGGGGACAGTTATAATTCACCCCTCCACTTT
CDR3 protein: CASRGDSYNSPLHF

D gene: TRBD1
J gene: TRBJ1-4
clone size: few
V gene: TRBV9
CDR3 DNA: TGTGCCAGCAGCGAATCCGGGACAGAAGAAAAACTGTTTTTT
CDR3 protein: CASSESGTEEKLFF

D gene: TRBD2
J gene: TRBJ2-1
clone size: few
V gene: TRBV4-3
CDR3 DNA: TGCGCCAGCAGCCAAGATGCGACTAGCGGGAGATATAATGAGCAGTTCTTC
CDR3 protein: CASSQDATSGRYNEQFF

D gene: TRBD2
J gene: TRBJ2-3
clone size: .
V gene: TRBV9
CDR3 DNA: TGTGCCAGCAGCGTAGGGGTCGGCGGGGGGTTCACAGATACGCAGTATTTT
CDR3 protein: CASSVGVGGGFTDTQYF

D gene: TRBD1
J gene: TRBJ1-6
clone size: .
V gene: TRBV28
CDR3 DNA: TGTGCCAGCAGAACTCAACAGGGGTCATACCACTTT
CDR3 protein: CASRTQQGSYHF

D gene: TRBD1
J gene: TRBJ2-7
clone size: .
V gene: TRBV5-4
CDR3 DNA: TGTGCCAGCAGCTGGGGGACAGGGGGTTACGAGCAGTACTTC
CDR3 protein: CASSWGTGGYEQYF

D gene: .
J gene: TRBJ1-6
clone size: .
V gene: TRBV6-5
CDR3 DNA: TGTGCCAGCAGGCTGGCTTCACCCCTCCACTTT
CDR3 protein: CASRLASPLHF

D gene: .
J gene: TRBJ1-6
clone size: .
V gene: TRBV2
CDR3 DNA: TGTGCCAGCTACCCGAGCTCCTATAATTCACCCCTCCACTTT
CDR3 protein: CASYPSSYNSPLHF

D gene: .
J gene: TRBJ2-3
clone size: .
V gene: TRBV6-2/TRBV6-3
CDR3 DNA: TGTGCCAGCAGTTCCTCGACGGGGATGCGAGATACGCAGTATTTT
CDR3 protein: CASSSSTGMRDTQYF